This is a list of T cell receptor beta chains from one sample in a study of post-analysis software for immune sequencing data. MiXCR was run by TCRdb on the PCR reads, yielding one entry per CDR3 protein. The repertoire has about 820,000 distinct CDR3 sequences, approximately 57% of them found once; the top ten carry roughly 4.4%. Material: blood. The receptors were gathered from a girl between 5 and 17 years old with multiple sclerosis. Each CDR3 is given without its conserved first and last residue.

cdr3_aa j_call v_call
ASTAGRGLYEQY TRBJ2-7 TRBV7-9
ASSRDGSSYNEQF TRBJ2-1 TRBV6-5
SARDWAGGVRDTQY TRBJ2-3 TRBV20-1
ASSEGEGVFYGYT TRBJ1-2 TRBV25-1
ASSLVPGQGFPSYEQY TRBJ2-7 TRBV7-6
ASSLRFYEQY TRBJ2-7 TRBV2
ASSSWGQGQETQY TRBJ2-5 TRBV7-6
SARDPSGAYEQY . TRBV20-1
ASSQLGGEAF TRBJ1-1 TRBV3-1
SADGTHLGSYEQY . TRBV29-1
SVGYRGLADEQF TRBJ2-1 TRBV29-1
ASSQDWERASQETQY TRBJ2-5 TRBV4-1
SASPGAGDYEQY TRBJ2-7 TRBV20-1
STSLSTDTQY TRBJ2-3 TRBV20-1
ASSRERAPGTDTQY TRBJ2-3 TRBV18
ASSFRGQGAETQY TRBJ2-5 TRBV12-3/TRBV12-4
ASSFSGGQKPYEQY . TRBV7-9
ASSTATGLLKAGELF TRBJ2-2 TRBV4-1
ASSVGTSGSVTDTQY TRBJ2-3 TRBV7-6
ASSFLSSGTYEQY TRBJ2-7 TRBV7-2
ASSLTRGPAYEQY TRBJ2-7 TRBV7-2
ASKDRGSGANVLT TRBJ2-6 TRBV6-5
ASSLSRIPYNEQF TRBJ2-1 TRBV7-9
ASSLGALAASTDTQY TRBJ2-3 TRBV7-2
SVKTGVNYGYT TRBJ1-2 TRBV29-1
SARSLTGYEQY TRBJ2-7 TRBV20-1
AISAAAQSEQF TRBJ2-1 TRBV10-3
ASSYSWGRGDEQY TRBJ2-7 TRBV6-5
ASSPQTGKEETQY TRBJ2-5 TRBV18
ASSLRGTGLNEQY . TRBV28
AISPSGSYEQY TRBJ2-7 TRBV10-3
ASSMPGQGAGEQY TRBJ2-7 TRBV11-1
ASSQLGSRAYNEQF TRBJ2-1 TRBV4-2
ASSFGAGDTTNYGYT TRBJ1-2 TRBV27
ATSDSRAIPPHDTQY TRBJ2-3 TRBV24-1
SVGGVGAGNEQY TRBJ2-7 TRBV29-1
ASSPDPDRVVDEQF TRBJ2-1 TRBV6-6
ASSVGTSGNQETQY TRBJ2-5 TRBV5-1
ASSLPGRHSQPQH TRBJ1-5 TRBV6-2/TRBV6-3
ASSHHRDRDNEQY TRBJ2-7 TRBV5-1
ASSPQRGPQMYQETQY TRBJ2-5 TRBV12-3/TRBV12-4
ASSDYSLGSPLH TRBJ1-6 TRBV25-1
ATSGTRDNEQF TRBJ2-1 TRBV24-1
ATSSVTSAYNEQF TRBJ2-1 TRBV15
SARTGSPNYGYT TRBJ1-2 TRBV20-1
ASSVVQGSREQY TRBJ2-5 TRBV9
ASSQMGSSGTYNEQF TRBJ2-1 TRBV28
ANSQLGAPPYGYT TRBJ1-2 TRBV14
ASSPTEGGDNSPLH TRBJ1-6 TRBV5-1
SARERSGARYNTEAF TRBJ1-1 TRBV29-1
ASSLHAGSGTDTQY TRBJ2-3 TRBV5-1
ASSWGTGGYEQY TRBJ2-7 TRBV7-9
ASSPSRGTQKSYEQY TRBJ2-7 TRBV6-1
ASRQDPSTPYEQY . TRBV6-1
SVPYGTGENYGYT TRBJ1-2 TRBV29-1
ASRVSWGGYT TRBJ1-2 TRBV6-5
ASSAATHGYGYT TRBJ1-2 TRBV12-3/TRBV12-4
SVGMEVQPSRYDEQY . TRBV29-1